This T cell receptor beta chain appears in the sequencing data of a study of blood T cell repertoires in COVID-19. CDR3 size: 20 residues. Unmatched junction bases numbered 17, after V lost 0 bases and J lost 3 bases. Looked up from germline, CDR1 is SGHNT and CDR2 is YYREEE (reference sequence). TCRdb's copy holds only in-frame clones and misses some; the assay was immunoSEQ multiplex PCR. The data hold 300,000 to 450,000 clones, with about 89% observed a single time. This receptor was taken from a woman younger than 45 with COVID-19, enrolled during active disease. The sample consisted of peripheral blood. The rearrangement joins TRBV5-4 to TRBJ1-1, with TRBD1 matching over 10 bases. CDR3 in amino acids: CASSLVLGQGKVGRYTEAFF. The DNA of the CDR3 is TGTGCCAGCAGCTTGGTGTTGGGACAGGGGAAGGTAGGGAGGTACACTGAAGCTTTCTTT.